This T cell receptor (beta chain) is from a study of T-cell reconstitution after alpha-beta-depleted transplantation in children. Study-wide findings and caveats: Some patients' high day-60 TCRbeta diversity was attributed to recipient cells surviving conditioning. T cells produced anew were the main source of T-cell counts and diversity one year after transplant. Where alpha-beta T cells came from about two months after transplant was reportedly several hundred expanded graft clones.

This clonotype has a count of ten or more. Antigen: not known. V lost 5 bases to trimming and J lost 0 bases; unmatched junction nucleotides: 4. The CDR3 sequence is 15 residues long. The germline gives CDR1 MNHEY, CDR2 SVGAGI. Preparation of the TCRbeta library used unique molecular identifiers. TCRdb ran MiXCR on the PCR reads and lists one entry per CDR3 protein. The sample records some 300,000 distinct CDR3 sequences, about a tenth being singletons. This TCR was recovered from a boy under three years old with acute myeloid leukemia, due to receive a stem cell transplant. V gene TRBV6-5 combines with J gene TRBJ2-1; 7 nucleotides line up with TRBD2. The material was PBMCs, obtained before TCRalphabeta/CD19-depleted stem cell transplant. CDR3 loop: CASSNGRSSYNEQFF. CDR3 DNA sequence: TGTGCCAGCAGTAACGGGAGGAGCTCCTACAATGAGCAGTTCTTC.